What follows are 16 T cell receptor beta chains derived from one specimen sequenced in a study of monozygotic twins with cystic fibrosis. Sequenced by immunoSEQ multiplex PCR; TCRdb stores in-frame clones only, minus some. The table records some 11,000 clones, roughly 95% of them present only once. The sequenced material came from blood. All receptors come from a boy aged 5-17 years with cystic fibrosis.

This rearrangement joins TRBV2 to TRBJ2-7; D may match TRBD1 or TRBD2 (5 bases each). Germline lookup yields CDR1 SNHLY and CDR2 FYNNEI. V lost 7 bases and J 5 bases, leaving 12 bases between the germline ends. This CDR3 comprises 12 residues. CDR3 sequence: CASKDGAHEQYF. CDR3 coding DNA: TGTGCCAGCAAGGACGGGGCCCACGAGCAGTACTTC.

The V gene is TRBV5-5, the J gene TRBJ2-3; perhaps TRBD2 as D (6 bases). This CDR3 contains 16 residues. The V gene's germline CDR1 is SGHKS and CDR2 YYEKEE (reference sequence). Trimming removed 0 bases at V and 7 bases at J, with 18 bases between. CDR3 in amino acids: CASSLALREQAYTQYF. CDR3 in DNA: TGTGCCAGCAGCTTGGCCTTACGGGAGCAAGCGTATACGCAGTATTTT.

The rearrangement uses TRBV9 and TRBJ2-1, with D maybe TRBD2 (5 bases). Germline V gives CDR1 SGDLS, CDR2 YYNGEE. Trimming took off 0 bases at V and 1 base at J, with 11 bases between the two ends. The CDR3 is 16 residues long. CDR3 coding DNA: TGTGCCAGCAGCGTAGGTGCTAGCTTGTCCTACAATGAGCAGTTCTTC. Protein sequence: CASSVGASLSYNEQFF.

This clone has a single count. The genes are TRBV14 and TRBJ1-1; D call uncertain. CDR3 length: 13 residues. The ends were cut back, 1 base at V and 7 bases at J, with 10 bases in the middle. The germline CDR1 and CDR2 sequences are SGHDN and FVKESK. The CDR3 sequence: CASSQVGLHEAFF. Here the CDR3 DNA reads TGTGCCAGCAGCCAAGTAGGCCTTCATGAAGCTTTCTTT.

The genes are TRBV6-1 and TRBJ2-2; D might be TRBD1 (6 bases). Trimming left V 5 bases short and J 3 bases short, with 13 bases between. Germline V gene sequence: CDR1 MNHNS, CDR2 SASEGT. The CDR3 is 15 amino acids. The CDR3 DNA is TGTGCCAGCAGTTCACAGGGTTTGGACACCGGGGAGCTGTTTTTT. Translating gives CASSSQGLDTGELFF.

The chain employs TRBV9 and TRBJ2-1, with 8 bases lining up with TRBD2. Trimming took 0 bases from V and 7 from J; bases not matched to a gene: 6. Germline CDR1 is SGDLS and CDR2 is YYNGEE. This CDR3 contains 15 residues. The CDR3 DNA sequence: TGTGCCAGCAGCGTAGCGGGGGGGCCTGGGAATGAGCAGTTCTTC. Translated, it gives CASSVAGGPGNEQFF.

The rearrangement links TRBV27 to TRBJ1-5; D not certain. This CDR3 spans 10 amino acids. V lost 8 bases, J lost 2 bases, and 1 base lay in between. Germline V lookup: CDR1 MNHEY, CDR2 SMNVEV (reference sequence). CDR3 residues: CASGNQPQHF. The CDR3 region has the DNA TGTGCCAGCGGCAATCAGCCCCAGCATTTT.

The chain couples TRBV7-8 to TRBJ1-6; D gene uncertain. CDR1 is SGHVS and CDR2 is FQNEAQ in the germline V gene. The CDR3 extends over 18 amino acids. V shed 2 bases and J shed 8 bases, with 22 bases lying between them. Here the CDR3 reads CASSLIGLTLRWDSPLHF. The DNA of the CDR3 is TGTGCCAGCAGCTTAATAGGATTGACACTGAGGTGGGATTCACCCCTCCACTTT. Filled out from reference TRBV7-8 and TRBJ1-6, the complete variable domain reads GAGVSQSPRYKVAKRGQDVALRCDPISGHVSLFWYQQALGQGPEFLTYFQNEAQLDKSGLPSDRFFAERPEGSVSTLKIQRTQQEDSAVYLCASSLIGLTLRWDSPLHFGNGTRLTVT.

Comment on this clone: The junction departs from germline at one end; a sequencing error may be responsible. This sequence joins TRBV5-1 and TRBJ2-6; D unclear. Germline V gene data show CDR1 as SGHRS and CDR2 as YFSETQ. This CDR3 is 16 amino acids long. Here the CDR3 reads CASSLVGTSGANVLTF. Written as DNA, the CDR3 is TGCGCCAGCAGTTTGGTCGGAACCTCTGGGGCCAACGTCCTGACTTTC.

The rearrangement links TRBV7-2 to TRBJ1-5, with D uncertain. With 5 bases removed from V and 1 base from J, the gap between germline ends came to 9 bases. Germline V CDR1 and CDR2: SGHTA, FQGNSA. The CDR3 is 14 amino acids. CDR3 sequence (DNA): TGTGCCAGCAGCATCCTCGGGAGCAATCAGCCCCAGCATTTT. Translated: CASSILGSNQPQHF.

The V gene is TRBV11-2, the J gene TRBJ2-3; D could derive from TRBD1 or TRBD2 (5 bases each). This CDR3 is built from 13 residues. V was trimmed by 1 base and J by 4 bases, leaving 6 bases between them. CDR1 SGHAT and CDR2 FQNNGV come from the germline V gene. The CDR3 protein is CASSLGGADTQYF. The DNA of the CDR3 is TGTGCCAGCAGCTTAGGAGGGGCAGATACGCAGTATTTT.

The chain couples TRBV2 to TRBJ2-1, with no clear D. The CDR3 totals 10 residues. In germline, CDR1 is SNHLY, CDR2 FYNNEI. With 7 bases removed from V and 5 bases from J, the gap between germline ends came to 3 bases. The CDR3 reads CASTDNEQFF. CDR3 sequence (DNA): TGTGCCAGCACGGACAATGAGCAGTTCTTC.

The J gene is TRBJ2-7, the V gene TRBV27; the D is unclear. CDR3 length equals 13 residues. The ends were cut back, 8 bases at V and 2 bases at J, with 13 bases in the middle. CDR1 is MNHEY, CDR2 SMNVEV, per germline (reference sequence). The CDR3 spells CASRHGSPYEQYF. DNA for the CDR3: TGTGCCAGCCGCCACGGCAGCCCCTACGAGCAGTACTTC.

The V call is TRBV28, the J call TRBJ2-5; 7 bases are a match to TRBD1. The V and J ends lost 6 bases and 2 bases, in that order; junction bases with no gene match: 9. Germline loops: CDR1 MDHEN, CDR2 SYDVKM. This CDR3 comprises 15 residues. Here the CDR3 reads CASRPTGERQETQYF. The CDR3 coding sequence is TGTGCCAGCAGGCCCACAGGGGAGCGTCAAGAGACCCAGTACTTC.

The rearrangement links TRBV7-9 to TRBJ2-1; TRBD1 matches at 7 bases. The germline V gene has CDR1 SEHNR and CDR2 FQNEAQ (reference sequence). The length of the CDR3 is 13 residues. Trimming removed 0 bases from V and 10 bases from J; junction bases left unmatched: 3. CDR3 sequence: CASSLAIQGEQFF. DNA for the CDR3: TGTGCCAGCAGCTTAGCCATACAGGGGGAGCAGTTCTTC.

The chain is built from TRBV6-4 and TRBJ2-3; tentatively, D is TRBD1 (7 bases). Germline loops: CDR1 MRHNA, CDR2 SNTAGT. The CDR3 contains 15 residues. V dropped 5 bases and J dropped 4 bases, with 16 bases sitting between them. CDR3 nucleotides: TGTGCCAGCAGTCTAGCAGGGGGGAGCGCAGATACGCAGTATTTT. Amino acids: CASSLAGGSADTQYF.